Below are 23 T cell receptor beta chains sequenced from a single sample in a study of blood T cell repertoires in COVID-19. Clones were read by immunoSEQ multiplex PCR, and TCRdb kept only the in-frame ones, dropping some. The sample records under 250,000 clones, around 90% being singletons. The sequenced sample consisted of peripheral blood. The receptors come from a man aged 25 to 40 with COVID-19, enrolled during active disease.

The chain joins TRBV6-5 to TRBJ2-5; tentative D call: TRBD2 (6 bases). CDR3 size: 15 residues. Germline-derived CDR1 and CDR2 are MNHEY and SVGAGI. V lost 5 bases and J 4 bases, leaving 17 bases between the germline ends. CDR3 loop: CASSPTGLQAETQYF. The CDR3 nucleotides are TGTGCCAGCAGTCCCACGGGACTCCAGGCAGAGACCCAGTACTTC.

The chain is built from TRBV4-1 and TRBJ2-7; the match to TRBD2 covers 10 bases. Germline V gene sequence: CDR1 MGHRA, CDR2 YSYEKL. The CDR3 spans 14 residues. V lost 0 bases to trimming and J lost 4 bases; unmatched junction nucleotides: 0. This CDR3 is CASSQDSGRYEQYF. Here the CDR3 DNA reads TGCGCCAGCAGCCAAGATAGCGGGAGGTACGAGCAGTACTTC.

This chain connects TRBV5-1 to TRBJ2-3; 7 bases align to TRBD1. The CDR3 consists of 14 residues. The V segment lost 4 bases and the J segment 0 bases; nucleotides outside the gene matches: 2. The germline gives CDR1 SGHRS, CDR2 YFSETQ. CDR3 region: CASSETGSTDTQYF. CDR3 nucleotide sequence: TGCGCCAGCAGCGAGACAGGGAGCACAGATACGCAGTATTTT.

CDR3 amino acids: CASSLALYEQFF. The CDR3 nucleotides are TGCGCCAGCAGCTTGGCTTTATATGAGCAGTTCTTC. This rearrangement joins TRBV5-1 to TRBJ2-1; D remains unclear. There are 12 residues in the CDR3. V was trimmed by 0 bases and J by 8 bases, leaving 6 bases between them. Looked up from germline, CDR1 is SGHRS and CDR2 is YFSETQ. The variable domain in full, completed from reference TRBV5-1 and TRBJ2-1, reads KAGVTQTPRYLIKTRGQQVTLSCSPISGHRSVSWYQQTPGQGLQFLFEYFSETQRNKGNFPGRFSGRQFSNSRSEMNVSTLELGDSALYLCASSLALYEQFFGPGTRLTVL.

The rearrangement uses TRBV4-1 and TRBJ1-1, with 7 bases aligning to TRBD1. CDR1 MGHRA and CDR2 YSYEKL come from the germline V gene. The CDR3 runs to 15 residues. Germline trimming cut 4 bases from V and 2 bases from J; bases unmatched to any gene: 7. The CDR3 is CASSLTGTVNTEAFF. The DNA of the CDR3 is TGCGCCAGCAGCCTAACCGGGACAGTTAACACTGAAGCTTTCTTT.

The V call is TRBV11-2, the J call TRBJ2-1; a weak D match, TRBD1 (5 bases). The CDR3 is made up of 15 amino acids. Germline CDR1 and CDR2: SGHAT and FQNNGV. Trimming cost V 1 base and J 4 bases, with 11 bases left between them. CDR3 coding DNA: TGTGCCAGCAGCTTAGCATCTGGGGCTTACAATGAGCAGTTCTTC. Translating gives CASSLASGAYNEQFF.

The V gene is TRBV7-2, the J gene TRBJ2-3; a weak D match, TRBD1 (7 bases). CDR1 and CDR2 (germline): SGHTA, FQGNSA. Trimming stripped 2 bases from V and 0 bases from J, with 15 bases between. This CDR3 has 17 amino acids. The CDR3 protein is CASSLNRAGGSTDTQYF. DNA of the CDR3: TGTGCCAGCAGCTTAAATCGGGCAGGGGGGAGCACAGATACGCAGTATTTT.

This clone was observed once. The rearrangement joins TRBV19 to TRBJ1-5; D gene ambiguous. CDR3 length: 13 amino acids. V was trimmed by 3 bases and J by 2 bases, leaving 5 bases between them. In germline, CDR1 is LNHDA, CDR2 SQIVND (reference sequence). The CDR3 here is CASSIRGNQPQHF. The CDR3 coding sequence is TGTGCCAGTAGTATTCGGGGCAATCAGCCCCAGCATTTT. Supplemented by reference TRBV19 and TRBJ1-5, the full variable domain reads DGGITQSPKYLFRKEGQNVTLSCEQNLNHDAMYWYRQDPGQGLRLIYYSQIVNDFQKGDIAEGYSVSREKKESFPLTVTSAQKNPTAFYLCASSIRGNQPQHFGDGTRLSIL.

The genes are TRBV3-1 (or the pseudogene TRBV3-2) and TRBJ2-7; TRBD2 aligns across 12 bases. This CDR3 is 17 amino acids long. V was pared by 3 bases and J by 3 bases, with 9 bases of the junction left unmatched. In germline, CDR1 is LGHDT, CDR2 YNNKEL (reference sequence). The DNA for the CDR3 is TGTGCCAGCAGCCACGCCACCCGACTAGCGGGGGACTACGAGCAGTACTTC. This translates into CASSHATRLAGDYEQYF.

J is TRBJ2-3 and V is TRBV24-1; no clear D gene. V gave up 1 base and J gave up 6 bases, with 4 bases separating them. Germline CDR1 KGHDR, CDR2 SFDVKD. The CDR3 totals 12 residues. CDR3 protein: CATSDFRDTQYF. CDR3 nucleotide sequence: TGTGCCACCAGTGATTTCCGGGATACGCAGTATTTT.

V usage is TRBV9 and J usage is TRBJ1-3; D gene uncertain. V was trimmed by 2 bases and J by 3 bases, leaving 6 bases between them. There are 13 residues in the CDR3. Germline V gives CDR1 SGDLS, CDR2 YYNGEE. CDR3 region: CASSVGVGNTIYF. CDR3 in DNA: TGTGCCAGCAGCGTCGGGGTTGGAAACACCATATATTTT.

This chain connects TRBV5-6 to TRBJ2-3; no definite D call. V lost 7 bases and J 0 bases, leaving 6 bases between the germline ends. The V gene's germline CDR1 is SGHDT and CDR2 YYEEEE. The CDR3 extends over 12 amino acids. The CDR3, as DNA: TGTGCCAGCGCGGCTAGCACAGATACGCAGTATTTT. Its translation: CASAASTDTQYF.

The V call is TRBV30, the J call TRBJ1-6; no reliable D call. V was clipped by 1 base and J by 0 bases, with 7 bases between them. Germline V gene sequence: CDR1 GTSNPN, CDR2 SVGIG (reference sequence). This CDR3 is 15 amino acids long. In DNA, the CDR3 is TGTGCCTGGAGTGATGCGAGCTCCTATAATTCACCCCTCCACTTT. Amino acids: CAWSDASSYNSPLHF. The whole variable domain, filled in from reference TRBV30 and TRBJ1-6, reads SQTIHQWPATLVQPVGSPLSLECTVEGTSNPNLYWYRQAAGRGLQLLFYSVGIGQISSEVPQNLSASRPQDRQFILSSKKLLLSDSGFYLCAWSDASSYNSPLHFGNGTRLTVT.

The J gene is TRBJ2-5, the V gene TRBV24-1, with a weak D call TRBD1 (5 bases). The CDR3 totals 13 residues. Germline V gene lookup returns CDR1 KGHDR and CDR2 SFDVKD. The V end was cut by 3 bases, the J end by 5 bases, with 9 bases between. The CDR3 here is CATSDPGLETQYF. The CDR3 region has the DNA TGTGCCACCAGTGATCCAGGGTTGGAGACCCAGTACTTC.

This chain uses TRBV9 with TRBJ1-2; maybe TRBD1 (5 bases). This CDR3 spans 14 amino acids. V lost 0 bases to trimming and J lost 2 bases, with 8 bases between them. CDR1 is SGDLS, CDR2 YYNGEE, per germline. Here the CDR3 DNA reads TGTGCCAGCAGCGTAGTGTCAGGGAACTATGGCTACACCTTC. This translates into CASSVVSGNYGYTF.

V gene TRBV10-3 combines with J gene TRBJ1-2; perhaps TRBD1 as D (5 bases). Deletions cut 2 bases from V and 5 bases from J, with 9 bases between. The CDR3 consists of 13 residues. The V gene's germline CDR1 is ENHRY and CDR2 SYGVKD. The DNA for the CDR3 is TGTGCCATCAGTGAGGACAGCAGATATGGCTACACCTTC. The encoded protein is CAISEDSRYGYTF.

This chain links TRBV7-9 with TRBJ2-7, with 7 positions matching TRBD1. The CDR3 length is 16 residues. J was trimmed by 0 bases and V by 3 bases; bases with no gene match: 8. Germline CDR1 is SEHNR and CDR2 is FQNEAQ (reference sequence). The CDR3 nucleotides are TGTGCCAGCAGCTTGAACTCGGGACAGATCTCCTACGAGCAGTACTTC. It is translated as CASSLNSGQISYEQYF.

This chain joins TRBV28 and TRBJ1-5; no reliable D call. Germline CDR1 MDHEN, CDR2 SYDVKM. The CDR3 extends over 13 amino acids. Trimming cost V 9 bases and J 4 bases, with 13 bases left between them. The chain's CDR3 is CASRSYGNQPQHF. CDR3 DNA: TGTGCCAGTCGTTCGTACGGGAATCAGCCCCAGCATTTT.

The chain uses TRBV4-2 and TRBJ1-3; D not resolved. In germline, CDR1 is LGHNA, CDR2 YNFKEQ. The germline V and J ends were trimmed by 0 bases and 0 bases, with 12 bases remaining between them. This CDR3 has 17 amino acids. This chain's CDR3 is CASSQEGGPASGNTIYF. The DNA for the CDR3 is TGTGCCAGCAGCCAAGAGGGTGGGCCGGCCTCTGGAAACACCATATATTTT.

V is TRBV7-2 and J is TRBJ1-5; D remains ambiguous. Trimming removed 1 base at V and 5 bases at J, with 12 bases between. This CDR3 has 15 residues. CDR1 SGHTA and CDR2 FQGNSA come from the germline V gene. The CDR3 sequence is CASSLVVSGYQPQHF. Written as DNA, the CDR3 is TGTGCCAGCAGCTTAGTGGTGTCGGGTTATCAGCCCCAGCATTTT. The full variable domain, in which reference TRBV7-2 and TRBJ1-5 provide the parts outside the CDR3, is GAGVSQSPSNKVTEKGKDVELRCDPISGHTALYWYRQSLGQGLEFLIYFQGNSAPDKSGLPSDRFSAERTGGSVSTLTIQRTQQEDSAVYLCASSLVVSGYQPQHFGDGTRLSIL.

A note on this clone: The same CDR3 also results from other DNA sequences found in this sample. This chain connects TRBV5-1 to TRBJ1-1, with 8 bases lining up with TRBD1. V lost 4 bases, J lost 3 bases, and 2 bases stayed unmatched. Per the germline V gene, CDR1 is SGHRS and CDR2 is YFSETQ. This CDR3 contains 13 residues. CDR3 DNA sequence: TGCGCCAGCAGCCTACAGGGGGACACTGAAGCTTTCTTT. It specifies CASSLQGDTEAFF.

The V and J genes are TRBV6-5 and TRBJ1-5; 7 positions agree with TRBD1. The CDR3 loop spans 15 amino acids. Per the germline V gene, CDR1 is MNHEY and CDR2 is SVGAGI. The J segment lost 6 bases and the V segment lost 5 bases, leaving 10 bases of the junction unmatched. Here the CDR3 reads CASSTGPGGAQPQHF. The CDR3 DNA is TGTGCCAGCAGTACAGGACCAGGGGGTGCTCAGCCCCAGCATTTT.

CDR3 sequence: CASSVAGGPRDRGNYGYTF. In DNA, the CDR3 is TGTGCCAGCAGCGTAGCCGGGGGGCCCCGGGACAGGGGTAACTATGGCTACACCTTC. This sequence joins TRBV9 and TRBJ1-2; 10 bases match TRBD1. V shed 0 bases, J shed 1 base, and the junction held 12 bases outside the gene matches. The germline CDR1 and CDR2 sequences are SGDLS and YYNGEE. CDR3 length: 19 residues.